One and the same sample provided the 9 T cell receptor beta chains below, sequenced in a study of blood T cells in healthy people across ages. Using a J-beta primer mix together with a sample-barcoded 5' primer, a second PCR was run for roughly 6 to 12 cycles. TCRdb ran MiXCR on the 5' RACE reads and lists one entry per CDR3 protein. The sample contains fewer than 1,200,000 distinct CDR3 sequences, under 30% of which appear only once. These same data were also listed under a study on T cells of mothers and their children.

Sample: blood. The origin of the receptors is a girl aged 2-10 years in good health.

This clonotype has only a few counts. The chain links TRBV15 to TRBJ1-3; no definite D call. The CDR3 has 14 amino acids. Germline V CDR1 and CDR2: LNHNV, YYDKDF (reference sequence). The ends were cut back, 3 bases at V and 0 bases at J, with 6 bases in the middle. CDR3: CATSSVPSGNTIYF. For the CDR3, the DNA is TGTGCCACCAGCAGTGTCCCCTCTGGAAACACCATATATTTT.

Turning to this clonotype: The junction departs from germline at one end; a sequencing error may be responsible. The chain uses TRBV12-3 or TRBV12-4 and TRBJ1-2; the D is unclear. The CDR3 runs to 10 residues. DNA for the CDR3: TGTGCCAGCTCTGTCCGGGGTGAACTCTTC. Residues: CASSVRGELF.

The genes are TRBV28 and TRBJ2-3; D ambiguous. Per the germline V gene, CDR1 is MDHEN and CDR2 is SYDVKM. V lost 5 bases and J 4 bases, leaving 13 bases between the germline ends. The CDR3 is made up of 14 amino acids. The CDR3 sequence: CASSPLFPSDTQYF. In DNA form, the CDR3 reads TGTGCCAGCAGTCCCCTTTTTCCCTCAGATACGCAGTATTTT. Filled out from reference TRBV28 and TRBJ2-3, the complete variable domain reads DVKVTQSSRYLVKRTGEKVFLECVQDMDHENMFWYRQDPGLGLRLIYFSYDVKMKEKGDIPEGYSVSREKKERFSLILESASTNQTSMYLCASSPLFPSDTQYFGPGTRLTVL.

There are a few counts of this clonotype. The CDR3 bases are TGCAGCGTTGCGGGGGGCCCTGATGGCTACACCTTC. It translates to CSVAGGPDGYTF. The genes are TRBV29-1 and TRBJ1-2, with TRBD1 as a possible D gene (6 bases). Per germline, CDR1 SQVTM and CDR2 ANQGSEA. CDR3 length: 12 amino acids. The V end was cut by 4 bases, the J end by 6 bases, with 12 bases between.

This clonotype occurred many times. V gene TRBV29-1 combines with J gene TRBJ2-5; D is unclear. V lost 7 bases and J 5 bases, leaving 8 bases between the germline ends. Germline CDR1 SQVTM, CDR2 ANQGSEA. The length of the CDR3 is 10 residues. CDR3 protein: CSGGRETQYF. The DNA of the CDR3 is TGCAGCGGGGGAAGGGAGACCCAGTACTTC.

The chain combines TRBV6-2 or TRBV6-3 with TRBJ2-1; perhaps TRBD2 as D (5 bases). CDR1 MNHEY and CDR2 SVGEGT come from the germline V gene. The CDR3 extends over 12 amino acids. V gave up 8 bases and J gave up 8 bases, with 13 bases separating them. Written as DNA, the CDR3 is TGTGCCAGCGGAGCGGAACCGGATGAGCAGTTCTTC. This sequence encodes CASGAEPDEQFF.

V gene TRBV27 combines with J gene TRBJ2-1; 7 bases line up with TRBD2. Germline CDR1 is MNHEY and CDR2 is SMNVEV (reference sequence). The V segment lost 2 bases and the J segment 0 bases; nucleotides outside the gene matches: 7. CDR3 length: 17 amino acids. In nucleotides, the CDR3 is TGTGCCAGCAGTTTAGACCCTGGCGGGAGCTCCTACAATGAGCAGTTCTTC. Translated, it gives CASSLDPGGSSYNEQFF.

To note about this clonotype: An end of the junction differs from the germline gene, which may be a read error. The rearrangement joins TRBV5-1 to TRBJ2-1, with D possibly matching TRBD1 (5 bases). This CDR3 contains 13 residues. Germline CDR1 and CDR2: SGHRS and YFSETQ. CDR3 DNA sequence: TGCACCAGCAGGGCGAGCTCCTACAATGAGCAGTTCTTC. Translated, it gives CTSRASSYNEQFF.

The chain has TRBV5-1 and TRBJ2-5, with a weak D call TRBD1 (6 bases). CDR3 length equals 14 residues. Per germline, CDR1 SGHRS and CDR2 YFSETQ. V lost 4 bases to trimming and J lost 4 bases, with 14 bases between them. The CDR3 nucleotides read TGCGCCAGCAGCGCTGGGGGACAATTAGAGACCCAGTACTTC. Its protein product is CASSAGGQLETQYF.